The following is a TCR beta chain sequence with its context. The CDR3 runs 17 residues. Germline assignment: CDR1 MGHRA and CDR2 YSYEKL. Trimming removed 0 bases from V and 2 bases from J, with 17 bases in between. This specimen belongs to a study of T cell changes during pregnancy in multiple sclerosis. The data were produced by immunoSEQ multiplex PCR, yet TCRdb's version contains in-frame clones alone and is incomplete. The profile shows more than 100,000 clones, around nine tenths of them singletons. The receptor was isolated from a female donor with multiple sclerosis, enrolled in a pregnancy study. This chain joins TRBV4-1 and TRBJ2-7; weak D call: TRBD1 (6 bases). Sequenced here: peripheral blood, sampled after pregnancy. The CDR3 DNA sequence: TGCGCCAGCAGCCAAGATTGGGCCGGGACACCGACCTACGAGCAGTACTTC. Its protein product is CASSQDWAGTPTYEQYF.